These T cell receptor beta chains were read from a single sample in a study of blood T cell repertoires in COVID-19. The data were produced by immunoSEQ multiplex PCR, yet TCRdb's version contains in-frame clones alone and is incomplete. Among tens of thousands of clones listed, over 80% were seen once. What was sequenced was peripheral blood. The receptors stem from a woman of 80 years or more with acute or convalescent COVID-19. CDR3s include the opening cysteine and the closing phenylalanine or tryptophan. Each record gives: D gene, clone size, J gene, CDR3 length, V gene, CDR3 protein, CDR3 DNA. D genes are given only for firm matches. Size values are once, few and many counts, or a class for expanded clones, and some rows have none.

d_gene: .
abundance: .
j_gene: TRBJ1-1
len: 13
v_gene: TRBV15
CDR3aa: CATSRDNFPEAFF
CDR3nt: TGTGCCACCAGCAGAGATAACTTCCCCGAAGCTTTCTTT

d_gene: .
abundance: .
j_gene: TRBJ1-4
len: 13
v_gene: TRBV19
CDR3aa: CASSIQGIEKLFF
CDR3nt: TGTGCCAGTAGTATACAGGGAATTGAAAAACTGTTTTTT

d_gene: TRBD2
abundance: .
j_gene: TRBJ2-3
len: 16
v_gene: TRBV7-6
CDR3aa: CASSLNPGGGTDTQYF
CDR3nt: TGTGCCAGCAGCTTAAACCCGGGAGGGGGCACAGATACGCAGTATTTT

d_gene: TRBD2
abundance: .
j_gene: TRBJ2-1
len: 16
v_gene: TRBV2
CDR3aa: CASSAILAGGRNEQFF
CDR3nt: TGTGCCAGCAGTGCCATACTAGCGGGAGGGAGAAATGAGCAGTTCTTC

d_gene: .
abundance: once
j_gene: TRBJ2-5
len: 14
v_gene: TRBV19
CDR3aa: CASSISGVGETQYF
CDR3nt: TGTGCCAGTAGTATATCAGGGGTTGGGGAGACCCAGTACTTC

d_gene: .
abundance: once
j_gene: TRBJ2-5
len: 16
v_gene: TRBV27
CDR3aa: CASSLSIGGKGETQYF
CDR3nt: TGTGCCAGCAGTTTATCCATCGGCGGGAAAGGAGAGACCCAGTACTTC

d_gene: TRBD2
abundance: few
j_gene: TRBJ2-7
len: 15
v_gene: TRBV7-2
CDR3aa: CASSLYSSGAYEQYF
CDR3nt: TGTGCCAGCAGCTTATATTCTAGCGGAGCCTACGAGCAGTACTTC

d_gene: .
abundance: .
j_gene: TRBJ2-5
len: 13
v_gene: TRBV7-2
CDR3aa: CASSTTADGAQYF
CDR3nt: TGTGCCAGCAGTACAACCGCGGATGGAGCCCAGTACTTC

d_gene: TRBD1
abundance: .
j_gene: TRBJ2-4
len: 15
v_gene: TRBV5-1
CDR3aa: CASSRTGSAKNIQYF
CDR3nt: TGCGCCAGCAGCCGGACAGGAAGCGCCAAAAACATTCAGTACTTC

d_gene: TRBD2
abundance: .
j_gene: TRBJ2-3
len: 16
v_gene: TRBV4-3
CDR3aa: CASSQDLGSGRDTQYF
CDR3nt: TGCGCCAGCAGCCAAGATCTCGGTAGCGGGAGGGATACGCAGTATTTT

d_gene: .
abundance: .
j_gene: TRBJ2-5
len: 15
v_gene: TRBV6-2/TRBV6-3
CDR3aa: CASSYSGTPAGTQYF
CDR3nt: TGTGCCAGCAGTTACTCGGGGACTCCCGCGGGGACCCAGTACTTC

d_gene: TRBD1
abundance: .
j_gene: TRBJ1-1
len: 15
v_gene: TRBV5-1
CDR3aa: CASSWRGDRDTEAFF
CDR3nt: TGCGCCAGCAGCTGGAGAGGGGACAGAGACACTGAAGCTTTCTTT

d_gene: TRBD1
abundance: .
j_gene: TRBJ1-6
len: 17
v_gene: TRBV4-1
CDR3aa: CASSQDDRGFYNSPLHF
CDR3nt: TGCGCCAGCAGCCAAGATGACAGGGGATTTTATAATTCACCCCTCCACTTT

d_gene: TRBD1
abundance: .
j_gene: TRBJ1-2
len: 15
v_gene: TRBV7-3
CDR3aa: CASSLTGGADYGYTF
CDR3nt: TGTGCCAGCAGCTTAACAGGGGGCGCGGACTATGGCTACACCTTC

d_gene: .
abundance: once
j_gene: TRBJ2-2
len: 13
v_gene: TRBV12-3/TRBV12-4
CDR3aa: CASSLQNTGELFF
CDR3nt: TGTGCCAGCAGTTTACAGAACACCGGGGAGCTGTTTTTT

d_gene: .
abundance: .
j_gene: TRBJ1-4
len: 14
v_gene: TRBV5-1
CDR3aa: CASSGGATNEKLFF
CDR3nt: TGCGCCAGCAGCGGAGGGGCAACTAATGAAAAACTGTTTTTT

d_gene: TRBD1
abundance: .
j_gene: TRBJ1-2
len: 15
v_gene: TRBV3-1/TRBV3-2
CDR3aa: CASSQGDRGNYGYTF
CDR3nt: TGTGCCAGCAGCCAAGGGGACAGGGGGAACTATGGCTACACCTTC

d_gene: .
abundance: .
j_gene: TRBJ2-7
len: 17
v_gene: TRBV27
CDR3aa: CASSLSVAGTLSYEQYF
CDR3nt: TGTGCCAGCAGTTTATCAGTGGCGGGAACCCTCTCCTACGAGCAGTACTTC